This T cell receptor (beta chain) was documented in a study of T cell responses to AZD1222 COVID-19 vaccine. Some clones are missing from TCRdb's copy, which holds only in-frame ones; the method was immunoSEQ multiplex PCR. This table has over 100,000 clones, approximately 88% appearing once. General study points: Among spike-specific TCRs, nearly half reportedly target unmutated variant regions. The sample set comprised mostly white British donors with more females, and clonal diversity was possibly underestimated.

Comments on this clone: Its target is not known.

The source material was peripheral blood, sampled on day 0 of AZD1222 vaccination. The clonotype originates from an adult in good health.

The CDR3 bases are TGTGCCAGCAGCTACAGTTTCTCTGGAAACACCATATATTTT. Translation gives CASSYSFSGNTIYF. The J gene is TRBJ1-3, the V gene TRBV13; no clear D gene. Trimming pared 4 bases from V and 0 bases from J, leaving 7 bases between. The CDR3 contains 14 residues. From germline, CDR1 is PRHDT and CDR2 FYEKMQ (reference sequence). Full variable domain (missing parts from reference TRBV13 and TRBJ1-3): AAGVIQSPRHLIKEKRETATLKCYPIPRHDTVYWYQQGPGQDPQFLISFYEKMQSDKGSIPDRFSAQQFSDYHSELNMSSLELGDSALYFCASSYSFSGNTIYFGEGSWLTVV.